This is a list of T cell receptor beta chains from one sample in a study of identifying expanded T cells in peripheral blood. Assay used: immunoSEQ multiplex PCR; TCRdb lists only in-frame clones, some missing. This table has about 100,000 clones, around 85% appearing once. Sequencing was carried out using blood. All receptors come from a person aged 18-70 years in good health. CDR3s include the opening cysteine and the closing phenylalanine or tryptophan. The order of the fields is D gene, clone size, V gene, J gene, CDR3 protein, CDR3 DNA. A D gene is named only where the DNA matches it firmly. Clone size is shown for a subset of rows, as once, few, many or a class of expanded clone.

D: NA
size: NA
V: TRBV7-2
J: TRBJ2-5
CDR3: CASSSGELKQQETQYF
DNA: TGTGCCAGCAGCTCTGGGGAGCTAAAACAGCAAGAGACCCAGTACTTC

D: NA
size: NA
V: TRBV30
J: TRBJ1-6
CDR3: CAWGRGLNSPLHF
DNA: TGTGCCTGGGGCCGGGGCCTTAATTCACCCCTCCACTTT

D: TRBD1
size: medium-sized
V: TRBV7-9
J: TRBJ2-7
CDR3: CASSLWDRGLVEQYF
DNA: TGTGCCAGCAGTTTATGGGACAGGGGGCTCGTCGAGCAGTACTTC

D: NA
size: NA
V: TRBV18
J: TRBJ1-5
CDR3: CASSPVADSNQPQHF
DNA: TGTGCCAGCTCACCAGTAGCGGATAGCAATCAGCCCCAGCATTTT

D: NA
size: NA
V: TRBV5-1
J: TRBJ1-2
CDR3: CASTPGGGLYGYTF
DNA: TGCGCCAGCACCCCCGGGGGGGGACTTTATGGCTACACCTTC

D: TRBD2
size: NA
V: TRBV4-3
J: TRBJ2-1
CDR3: CASSRSPAGGSYNEQFF
DNA: TGCGCCAGCAGCAGGTCCCCAGCGGGGGGCTCCTACAATGAGCAGTTCTTC

D: NA
size: NA
V: TRBV6-5
J: TRBJ2-3
CDR3: CASSYQGGGLTDTQYF
DNA: TGTGCCAGCAGTTACCAGGGCGGGGGCCTCACAGATACGCAGTATTTT

D: TRBD1
size: NA
V: TRBV6-1
J: TRBJ2-1
CDR3: CASSEPGQGAGQFF
DNA: TGTGCCAGCAGTGAACCGGGACAGGGGGCTGGGCAGTTCTTC

D: NA
size: NA
V: TRBV5-6
J: TRBJ2-7
CDR3: CASSSAGSSYEQYF
DNA: TGTGCCAGCAGCTCGGCGGGCAGCTCCTACGAGCAGTACTTC

D: TRBD1
size: NA
V: TRBV10-3
J: TRBJ1-1
CDR3: CAISPISEQGTTEAFF
DNA: TGTGCCATCAGTCCGATCTCTGAACAGGGGACCACTGAAGCTTTCTTT

D: NA
size: NA
V: TRBV28
J: TRBJ2-5
CDR3: CASSSWTGQETQYF
DNA: TGTGCCAGCAGTTCCTGGACGGGCCAAGAGACCCAGTACTTC

D: NA
size: NA
V: TRBV7-2
J: TRBJ1-5
CDR3: CASSSPGYSNQPQHF
DNA: TGTGCCAGCAGCTCCCCGGGGTATAGCAATCAGCCCCAGCATTTT

D: NA
size: NA
V: TRBV5-5
J: TRBJ1-2
CDR3: CASSPAPSHYGYTF
DNA: TGTGCCAGCAGCCCCGCACCGTCTCACTATGGCTACACCTTC

D: NA
size: NA
V: TRBV10-2
J: TRBJ1-6
CDR3: CASSELQSSYNSPLHF
DNA: TGCGCCAGCAGTGAGTTACAGAGCTCCTATAATTCACCCCTCCACTTT

D: TRBD1
size: NA
V: TRBV27
J: TRBJ1-4
CDR3: CASSRTGAAQKEKLFF
DNA: TGTGCCAGCAGTAGAACAGGGGCGGCTCAGAAGGAAAAACTGTTTTTT

D: NA
size: NA
V: TRBV7-2
J: TRBJ1-3
CDR3: CASSFVAGTYSGNTIYF
DNA: TGTGCCAGCAGCTTTGTGGCCGGGACATACTCTGGAAACACCATATATTTT

D: TRBD1
size: NA
V: TRBV6-5
J: TRBJ1-1
CDR3: CASRHGTGVNTEAFF
DNA: TGTGCCAGCAGGCATGGGACAGGGGTTAACACTGAAGCTTTCTTT

D: NA
size: NA
V: TRBV4-3
J: TRBJ2-5
CDR3: CASSRGFGETQYF
DNA: TGCGCCAGCAGCCGCGGGTTCGGGGAGACCCAGTACTTC

D: NA
size: NA
V: TRBV7-9
J: TRBJ2-5
CDR3: CASSYSGASGTQYF
DNA: TGTGCCAGCAGCTATTCCGGGGCCTCAGGGACCCAGTACTTC

D: TRBD2
size: NA
V: TRBV5-4
J: TRBJ2-5
CDR3: CASSLAAGGLETQYF
DNA: TGTGCCAGCAGCTTGGCGGCGGGGGGTCTGGAGACCCAGTACTTC

D: TRBD1
size: NA
V: TRBV23-1
J: TRBJ1-1
CDR3: CAPGGHMNTEAFF
DNA: TGCGCCCCAGGGGGACACATGAACACTGAAGCTTTCTTT

D: NA
size: NA
V: TRBV6-5
J: TRBJ1-2
CDR3: CASSAQGGAGGYTF
DNA: TGTGCCAGCAGTGCCCAAGGGGGGGCCGGTGGCTACACCTTC